This TCR beta chain comes out of a study of Tregs in tolerant kidney transplant recipients. About this clone: What it recognizes is unknown.

Related graft donors supplied nonmyeloablative bone marrow transplants, and mixed chimerism was transient. Unstimulated regulatory T cells (CD4+CD25+CD127-), CD4+CD25- non-regulatory cells, CD4 and CD8 cells were FACS-sorted from thawed PBMCs. Profiled with immunoSEQ multiplex PCR; TCRdb holds only in-frame clones, not every one. The sample has around 50,000 clones; around nine tenths are singletons. The study's findings and limits: Biological reproducibility was not directly addressed, but technical replication error appeared minimal. For some patients, primers changed over time, blocking nucleotide-level comparison.

The receptor was derived from a human patient who received a combined kidney and bone marrow transplant. T cells may partly derive from the graft donor. The sequencing here drew on CD8+ T cells from blood (PBMCs), taken 12 months after the transplant.

CDR3 DNA sequence: TGTGCCAGCAGTTTAATTACGTCGGGTTCTAGCACAGATACGCAGTATTTT. This translates into CASSLITSGSSTDTQYF. The chain has TRBV28 and TRBJ2-3; no clear D. Germline CDR1 reads MDHEN; CDR2 reads SYDVKM. Between the trimmed V and J ends, which lost 2 bases and 0 bases, there was a span of 15 bases. This CDR3 region has 17 residues.